The next 24 T cell receptor beta chains were all read from a single sample in a study of cytomegalovirus exposure and HLA in healthy donors. Profiling relied on immunoSEQ multiplex PCR, and the TCRdb table lists in-frame clones only, not all of them. The sample holds fewer than 200,000 clones, about 89% seen once. Sequencing input: PBMCs. All receptors derive from a man aged 25 to 40 in good health and CMV-seropositive.

The chain has TRBV28 and TRBJ1-2; the D is unclear. Germline V lookup: CDR1 MDHEN, CDR2 SYDVKM. The CDR3 consists of 14 residues. V dropped 2 bases and J dropped 3 bases, with 10 bases sitting between them. The CDR3 coding sequence is TGTGCCAGCAGTTTAAAGGGCTTGGACTATGGCTACACCTTC. Translated, it gives CASSLKGLDYGYTF.

This clone turned up a few times. The genes are TRBV15 and TRBJ1-1; D might be TRBD1 (6 bases). The CDR3 extends over 14 amino acids. Trimming cost V 1 base and J 5 bases, with 11 bases left between them. The germline gives CDR1 LNHNV, CDR2 YYDKDF (reference sequence). The CDR3 bases are TGTGCCACCAGCAGAGCCACAGGGAGGACTGAAGCTTTCTTT. Its translation is CATSRATGRTEAFF.

The chain carries TRBV11-2 and TRBJ2-7; TRBD1 aligns across 8 bases. Per the germline V gene, CDR1 is SGHAT and CDR2 is FQNNGV. The CDR3 consists of 15 residues. With V trimmed by 4 bases and J by 2 bases, 7 bases remained unmatched. CDR3 loop: CASSSGTGGAYEQYF. CDR3 bases: TGTGCCAGCAGCTCTGGGACAGGCGGGGCCTACGAGCAGTACTTC.

This clone appeared a few times. CDR3 nucleotide sequence: TGTGCCAGCAGCCAAGGACTAGCGGGGGGTGTCGTGGAGACCCAGTACTTC. It specifies CASSQGLAGGVVETQYF. V gene TRBV7-9 combines with J gene TRBJ2-5; 14 nucleotides agree with TRBD2. Trimming took 5 bases from V and 5 from J; bases not matched to a gene: 10. Germline CDR1 is SEHNR and CDR2 is FQNEAQ (reference sequence). The CDR3 has 17 amino acids. Together with reference TRBV7-9 and TRBJ2-5, the CDR3 gives the full variable domain: DTGVSQNPRHKITKRGQNVTFRCDPISEHNRLYWYRQTLGQGPEFLTYFQNEAQLEKSRLLSDRFSAERPKGSFSTLEIQRTEQGDSAMYLCASSQGLAGGVVETQYFGPGTRLLVL.

This chain uses TRBV4-1 with TRBJ1-5, with a possible D match to TRBD1 (6 bases). This CDR3 is built from 15 residues. Trimming took 4 bases from V and 1 from J, leaving 11 bases between them. Germline CDR1 MGHRA, CDR2 YSYEKL. The CDR3 sequence is CASSLRRGSNQPQHF. In DNA form, the CDR3 reads TGCGCCAGCAGCCTTAGGAGGGGGAGCAATCAGCCCCAGCATTTT.

The chain employs TRBV6-1 and TRBJ1-5; D is ambiguous. This CDR3 is 11 amino acids long. V gave up 5 bases and J gave up 11 bases, with 10 bases separating them. Germline V gene data show CDR1 as MNHNS and CDR2 as SASEGT. The CDR3 spells CASSHTTAQHF. As DNA, the CDR3 is TGTGCCAGCAGTCATACTACGGCCCAGCATTTT.

This chain connects TRBV11-1 to TRBJ2-3; D not resolved. In germline, CDR1 is SGHAT, CDR2 FQDESV (reference sequence). The CDR3 length is 12 residues. The ends were cut back, 2 bases at V and 2 bases at J, with 2 bases in the middle. Here the CDR3 reads CASSLNTDTQYF. CDR3 DNA sequence: TGTGCCAGCAGCTTAAACACAGATACGCAGTATTTT.

This clone was counted between two and nine times. The gene calls are TRBV5-6 and TRBJ1-4; possibly TRBD1 for D (6 bases). In germline, CDR1 is SGHDT, CDR2 YYEEEE. V was cut by 3 bases and J by 4 bases, with 16 bases left in between. The CDR3 is 16 amino acids. CDR3 sequence (DNA): TGTGCCAGCAGCTCCGCGACAGGTGGCCTTAATGAAAAACTGTTTTTT. Protein sequence: CASSSATGGLNEKLFF.

V usage is TRBV6-6 and J usage is TRBJ1-2, with D unresolved. The CDR3 extends over 13 amino acids. Trimming removed 8 bases from V and 4 bases from J, with 14 bases in between. Germline values: CDR1 MNHNY, CDR2 SVGAGI (reference sequence). The CDR3: CASEDRLSYGYTF. As DNA, the CDR3 is TGTGCCAGCGAGGATAGGTTAAGCTATGGCTACACCTTC.

This clone has just one count. This chain joins TRBV27 and TRBJ2-1; D is uncertain. V lost 0 bases, J lost 6 bases, and 6 bases lay in between. Germline-derived CDR1 and CDR2 are MNHEY and SMNVEV (reference sequence). The CDR3 runs to 13 residues. The CDR3, as DNA: TGTGCCAGCAGTTTATCTTTATTCAATGAGCAGTTCTTC. It is translated as CASSLSLFNEQFF.

This clone was observed a handful of times. V usage is TRBV5-6 and J usage is TRBJ1-2; 7 bases fit TRBD1. Germline CDR1 reads SGHDT; CDR2 reads YYEEEE. V was clipped by 4 bases and J by 4 bases; unmatched bases: 4. CDR3 length: 13 amino acids. CDR3 DNA: TGTGCCAGCAGCCGGGACAGCATCTATGGCTACACCTTC. It encodes CASSRDSIYGYTF.

V gene TRBV4-1 combines with J gene TRBJ2-1; 7 nucleotides agree with TRBD2. The trim removed 4 bases at V and 1 base at J, leaving 4 bases unmatched. The CDR3 sequence is 15 residues long. Germline assignment: CDR1 MGHRA and CDR2 YSYEKL. The CDR3 DNA reads as TGCGCCAGCAGCCTAGCGGGCGAGTCCTACAATGAGCAGTTCTTC. As protein: CASSLAGESYNEQFF.

The chain recombines TRBV6-4 with TRBJ2-7; D is possibly TRBD2 (5 bases). Germline values: CDR1 MRHNA, CDR2 SNTAGT. The CDR3 is made up of 13 amino acids. Deletions cut 3 bases from V and 1 base from J, with 7 bases between. This chain's CDR3 is CASSDRGSYEQYF. CDR3 nucleotides: TGTGCCAGCAGTGATCGGGGATCCTACGAGCAGTACTTC.

V and J are TRBV27 and TRBJ1-2; TRBD1 is a possible D gene (6 bases). V lost 3 bases to trimming and J lost 7 bases, with 12 bases between them. CDR1 is MNHEY, CDR2 SMNVEV, per germline (reference sequence). CDR3 length: 13 amino acids. CDR3 amino acids: CASSFPGAFGYTF. Written as DNA, the CDR3 is TGTGCCAGCAGTTTTCCGGGGGCGTTTGGCTACACCTTC.

The chain carries TRBV29-1 and TRBJ1-2; D gene unclear. Trimming shortened V by 7 bases and J by 8 bases, and 20 bases separated the two germline ends. The CDR3 is made up of 13 amino acids. From germline, CDR1 is SQVTM and CDR2 ANQGSEA. The CDR3 loop is CSAEGRGRKGYTF. The CDR3 nucleotides are TGCAGCGCGGAGGGTCGAGGGCGTAAGGGCTACACCTTC. Filled out from reference TRBV29-1 and TRBJ1-2, the complete variable domain reads SAVISQKPSRDICQRGTSLTIQCQVDSQVTMMFWYRQQPGQSLTLIATANQGSEATYESGFVIDKFPISRPNLTFSTLTVSNMSPEDSSIYLCSAEGRGRKGYTFGSGTRLTVV.

The V gene is TRBV28, the J gene TRBJ1-2; TRBD1 matches 9 bases. This CDR3 is built from 14 residues. V gave up 3 bases and J gave up 3 bases; unmatched junction bases: 2. The germline CDR1 and CDR2 sequences are MDHEN and SYDVKM. CDR3 bases: TGTGCCAGCAGTTTTTGGACAGGGGACTATGGCTACACCTTC. It is translated as CASSFWTGDYGYTF.

V and J are TRBV27 and TRBJ2-3; D uncertain. Germline CDR1 MNHEY, CDR2 SMNVEV (reference sequence). The CDR3 loop spans 14 amino acids. The ends were cut back, 2 bases at V and 4 bases at J, with 10 bases in the middle. This CDR3 reads CASSLAQVPDTQYF. DNA for the CDR3: TGTGCCAGCAGTTTAGCGCAGGTACCAGATACGCAGTATTTT.

The chain has TRBV2 and TRBJ2-7; D is unresolved. The CDR3 loop spans 12 amino acids. With 2 bases removed from V and 2 bases from J, the gap between germline ends came to 4 bases. From germline, CDR1 is SNHLY and CDR2 FYNNEI. CDR3 amino acids: CASSESAYEQYF. The CDR3 nucleotides read TGTGCCAGCAGTGAATCCGCCTACGAGCAGTACTTC.

Remarks on this clone: The same CDR3 is also encoded by other DNA sequences in this sample. The rearrangement joins TRBV5-1 to TRBJ1-6, with D possibly TRBD1 on 5 matching bases. This CDR3 is 17 amino acids long. CDR1 SGHRS and CDR2 YFSETQ come from the germline V gene. Deletions cut 0 bases from V and 0 bases from J, with 10 bases between. The CDR3 loop is CASSLGGSSSYNSPLHF. CDR3 bases: TGCGCCAGCAGCTTGGGGGGGTCAAGCTCCTATAATTCACCCCTCCACTTT.

The chain is built from TRBV5-1 and TRBJ2-7; 7 bases fit TRBD1. CDR1 is SGHRS, CDR2 YFSETQ, per germline. The CDR3 length is 13 residues. Trimming at V came to 7 bases and at J to 3 bases, leaving 7 bases not matched to a gene. The CDR3 coding sequence is TGCGCCAGCCGGGGACAGCCCAGCTACGAGCAGTACTTC. Its protein product is CASRGQPSYEQYF.

The J gene is TRBJ2-3, the V gene TRBV4-1, with 9 bases matching TRBD2. The CDR3 spans 14 residues. The V and J ends lost 4 bases and 3 bases, in that order; junction bases with no gene match: 2. Germline V lookup: CDR1 MGHRA, CDR2 YSYEKL. For the CDR3, the DNA is TGCGCCAGCAGCCTGAGCGGGAGGACAGATACGCAGTATTTT. This codes for CASSLSGRTDTQYF.

V usage is TRBV6-6 and J usage is TRBJ1-1, with 9 bases matching TRBD1. The germline CDR1 and CDR2 sequences are MNHNY and SVGAGI (reference sequence). V shed 8 bases and J 6 bases; nucleotides not matched to a gene: 16. The CDR3 spans 16 residues. The CDR3 sequence is CASGTGTGFDRPEAFF. For the CDR3, the DNA is TGTGCCAGCGGTACCGGGACAGGGTTTGATAGGCCTGAAGCTTTCTTT.

The CDR3 DNA is TGCAGCGTTGCCCCTATCGGGGGAGAGACCCAGTACTTC. Its protein is CSVAPIGGETQYF. The J gene is TRBJ2-5, the V gene TRBV29-1, with D perhaps matching TRBD2 (6 bases). Germline V CDR1 and CDR2: SQVTM, ANQGSEA. V gave up 4 bases and J gave up 4 bases, with 13 bases separating them. The CDR3 consists of 13 residues.

This chain joins TRBV4-1 and TRBJ2-2; 9 bases line up with TRBD2. The CDR3 totals 16 residues. From germline, CDR1 is MGHRA and CDR2 YSYEKL. The trim removed 0 bases at V and 4 bases at J, leaving 3 bases unmatched. The CDR3 sequence: CASSQEETSGTGELFF. The DNA for the CDR3 is TGCGCCAGCAGCCAAGAAGAGACTAGCGGCACCGGGGAGCTGTTTTTT.